This T cell receptor beta chain was sequenced for a study of cytomegalovirus exposure and HLA in healthy donors. Study-level results: The study designated over 150 TCR beta chains cytomegalovirus-associated.

The PCR had 60 Vbeta and 13 Jbeta primers. TCRdb's table, derived via immunoSEQ multiplex PCR, lists solely in-frame clones and lacks some. The table lists some 130,000 clones, 79% of them singletons. The CDR3 consists of 15 residues. Per the germline V gene, CDR1 is SGHNT and CDR2 is YENEEA. With 3 bases removed from V and 1 base from J, the gap between germline ends came to 11 bases. The sample holds a few counts of this clone. Its antigen remains unidentified. The sequenced sample was PBMCs. The V gene is TRBV11-3, the J gene TRBJ2-3; tentative D call: TRBD2 (5 bases). This TCR came from a man aged 18 to 29 in good health and CMV-seronegative. The CDR3 DNA sequence: TGTGCCAGCAGCTTCGGGGAGCTTGGCACAGATACGCAGTATTTT. Protein: CASSFGELGTDTQYF.